This T cell receptor beta chain was sequenced during a study of PD-L1 blockade in urothelial cancer. Study as a whole: Atezolizumab, begun by patients around 2014, was given at 1,200 mg intravenously every 3 weeks.

The repertoire was sequenced with immunoSEQ multiplex PCR; TCRdb's copy has only in-frame clones and lacks some. The sample has over 15,000 clones; approximately 83% are singletons. The germline CDR1 and CDR2 sequences are MNHEY and SMNVEV (reference sequence). V was clipped by 2 bases and J by 7 bases; unmatched bases: 5. The CDR3 runs to 15 residues. The time point denotes: peripheral blood 6 weeks after treatment start. This clonotype was obtained from a middle-aged man with urothelial cancer. This chain uses TRBV27 with TRBJ2-1, with 10 bases identical to TRBD1. The sequenced sample was PBMCs, obtained around atezolizumab (anti-PD-L1) treatment. The CDR3: CASSLGDRGLNEQFF. In DNA form, the CDR3 reads TGTGCCAGCAGTTTAGGGGACAGGGGATTGAATGAGCAGTTCTTC.